One T cell receptor (beta chain) is described in this entry. The sample originates from a study of blood T cells in healthy people across ages. The use of a sample-barcoded 5' primer and a J-beta primer mix characterized a second PCR of roughly 6 to 11 cycles. Carrying 12 random nucleotides, a template-switch adaptor labeled each individual cDNA molecule. No fewer than 2.5 million CDR3-containing paired-end reads came from each sample. MiXCR, applied by TCRdb to the 5' RACE reads, yields one record per CDR3 protein. The data hold 650,000 to 1,000,000 distinct CDR3 sequences, with 35% to 50% observed a single time. The germline V gene encodes CDR1 LGHDT and CDR2 YNNKEL (reference sequence). V gave up 4 bases and J gave up 4 bases, with 17 bases separating them. The CDR3 length is 16 residues.

This receptor was obtained from a man older than 75 in good health. The sequenced material came from blood. V gene TRBV3-1 combines with J gene TRBJ1-5, with a weak D call TRBD1 (5 bases). The chain's CDR3 is CASSPQSPGGNQPQHF. As DNA, the CDR3 is TGTGCCAGCAGCCCCCAAAGCCCGGGGGGTAATCAGCCCCAGCATTTT.